Given below is one T cell receptor beta chain in context. This entry comes from a study of shared clonotypes between healthy human individuals. The input for sorted-subset replicate PCRs was approximately 200 ng DNA, about 29,000 T cell genomes. Clones were read by immunoSEQ multiplex PCR, and TCRdb kept only the in-frame ones, dropping some. The table lists 600,000 to 750,000 clones, 72% of them singletons. The germline V gene has CDR1 SGHRS and CDR2 YFSETQ. The CDR3 totals 13 residues. V trimming: 7 bases; J trimming: 7 bases; junction bases outside the gene matches: 7. Sequenced input: memory CD4+ T cells sorted from blood. Subset of the sample: CD45RA-negative fraction. The chain combines TRBV5-1 with TRBJ2-1; 8 bases line up with TRBD1. This TCR derives from a woman in her 30s in good health. The CDR3 DNA reads as TGCGCCAGCGGGACAGGCTACCGGAATGAGCAGTTCTTC. Protein product: CASGTGYRNEQFF. The full variable domain, in which reference TRBV5-1 and TRBJ2-1 provide the parts outside the CDR3, is KAGVTQTPRYLIKTRGQQVTLSCSPISGHRSVSWYQQTPGQGLQFLFEYFSETQRNKGNFPGRFSGRQFSNSRSEMNVSTLELGDSALYLCASGTGYRNEQFFGPGTRLTVL.